The rows below give T cell receptor beta chains drawn from one sample of a study of OX40 agonist ivuxolimab in advanced cancers. TCRdb keeps only in-frame clones here, not all; method: immunoSEQ multiplex PCR. The sample yields 40,000 to 55,000 clones, around 90% seen once. The sequencing here drew on CD4+ or CD8+ T cells sorted from blood, taken in a trial of the OX40 agonist ivuxolimab. The receptors here all came from an adult with an advanced solid tumor such as melanoma, head and neck, liver or kidney cancer. CDR3s include the opening cysteine and the closing phenylalanine or tryptophan.

v_call cdr3_aa
TRBV6-5 CASSYSTNSNEQFF
TRBV27 CASSFQGAQDGYTF
TRBV27 CASSPTTTGRPYNEQFF
TRBV2 CASSRDAGVYEQYF
TRBV30 CAWSSSGGSNQPQHF
TRBV5-4 CASSPRDYNEQFF
TRBV11-2 CASSFGAGGAHYEQYF
TRBV13 CASATGLEQYF
TRBV10-2 CASGSASPYEQYF
TRBV27 CASSPGWGRETQYF
TRBV7-6 CASSLFPNRAQSYEQYF
TRBV6-5 CASTQGYYGYTF
TRBV27 CASSLSTGGNSPLHF
TRBV4-1 CASSQLEGRNTEAFF
TRBV6-5 CASWHLNTGELFF
TRBV2 CASKGRVDEQFF
TRBV13 CASSSDGYGYTF
TRBV7-6 CASSFLAAPSDTQYF
TRBV7-2 CASSDEGGYNEQFF
TRBV7-6 CASSLEASGLVYEQYF
TRBV9 CASSAHRDSGNTIYF
TRBV9 CASSTGTSDLNEQFF
TRBV6-1 CASRYSGYEQYF
TRBV27 CASKAGGPWDTQYF
TRBV5-1 CASSLEVRATDTQYF
TRBV6-6 CASSTQGWAQPQHF
TRBV7-8 CASRRTGIETQYF
TRBV27 CASSFGGGYTNYEQYF
TRBV6-5 CASSYAGGGSTDTQYF
TRBV7-9 CASSTPGPNEKLFF
TRBV7-9 CASSSPAEAFF
TRBV5-4 CASSFPSGRAGYEQYF
TRBV16 CASSHAGELFF
TRBV9 CASSVDEGYRVNEKLFF
TRBV7-9 CASSLVGNPNYEQYF
TRBV7-2 CASSYTDTQYF
TRBV27 CASSLDGVYGYTF
TRBV13 CASSPAIRQGFQYF
TRBV6-6 CASRNPGGSPSYEQYF
TRBV4-1 CASSQVGSSGTEAFF
TRBV6-1 CASSGDRGGEAFF
TRBV7-8 CASSITAGPRNTEAFF
TRBV9 CASSVGGANEQYF
TRBV10-3 CAISEPGRQASPLHF
TRBV28 CASSSHPGRINQPQHF
TRBV7-6 CASSAWTASGNTIYF
TRBV27 CASSLGGLSGEQYF
TRBV7-8 CASSLMTSGTVKYNEQFF
TRBV6-1 CASSEWGLAGGPTHIQYF
TRBV5-8 CASSLGQGPQHF
TRBV27 CASSFSQGHSGYEQYF
TRBV29-1 CSVDGGGYNEQFF
TRBV18 CASSPPLAFYNEQFF
TRBV27 CASSLRAGTHYEQYF
TRBV5-1 CASSLRGGVRTDTQYF
TRBV13 CASSSRGTSHYEQYF